The T cell receptor beta chain described here comes from a study of identical twins (dated by TCRdb to about 2016). Describing the broader study: The study deep-sequenced TCR alpha and beta repertoires from monozygotic twins, unrelated adults of various ages and cord blood to test whether fetal clonotypes persist. Replicate twin experiments were performed at different times using different library preparation protocols to rule out contamination.

All donors were healthy Caucasians. Three pairs of female monozygotic twins, all aged roughly 18 to 29 years, made up the twin cohort. Peripheral blood mononuclear cells were used as the source from which RNA for TCR libraries was isolated. Library creation used 5' RACE. The sample was run on an Illumina HiSeq 2000. Template switching introduced a universal primer binding site; the final cDNA contained a unique molecular identifier, enabling accurate counting of TCR cDNA molecules. Specific primers in the conserved constant-segment region were used to synthesize first-strand cDNA for TCR alpha and beta chains. To control for contamination, each cDNA library was double barcoded with a SMART-Mk sample barcode plus Illumina barcodes. TruSeq adapter sequences along with Illumina sample barcodes were introduced in two successive PCR steps. The Illumina HiSeq platform was used with custom primers to sequence TCR alpha and beta cDNA libraries. Processing in the source paper ran as follows. Unique molecular identifiers were extracted from raw reads with MiGEC, and CDR3 positions were determined with MiXCR. For each individual, recombination models were inferred using an EM algorithm with the repgenHMM and IGoR tools. The analysis of shared clonotypes was done with the tcR package in R, with sharing normalized by the product of cloneset sizes. To study raw recombination without the effects of thymic and clonal selection, out-of-frame nonproductive sequences were analyzed. In TCRdb, the public reads were trimmed at Q25 with fastp and aligned with MiXCR, with productive beta chains retained. Records with the same CDR3 protein are collapsed into one entry carrying the most frequent genes and DNA. The V and J calls and clone size are TCRdb's, not the authors'. This sample lists approximately 620,000 distinct CDR3 sequences; 8.6% were detected once. The ten largest make up around 0.95% of the sample.

Comment on this clonotype: The antigen it recognizes is unknown. No much larger clone is present one base from it, and per-base qualities are unavailable.

The CDR1 and CDR2 encoded by the germline V gene are SGHTA and FQGNSA. From its cysteine to its phenylalanine, the CDR3 spans 14 amino acids. CDR3 DNA only is kept here, 42 bases in frame from base 1. V is pruned by 6 bases and J by 2 bases, leaving 4 bases of the junction without a gene match. Summary of the overall study and its limitations: Zero-insertion analyses could be partly confounded by invariant T cells such as MAIT and iNKT, though diverse VJ usage argued against such confounding for most clonotypes. Compared with coincidental sharing between unrelated individuals, an excess of low generation-probability sequences was observed among out-of-frame TCR alpha sequences shared between twins. Because the same donors could not be followed over many years, the conclusions depended on cross-sectional statistical analysis. In monozygotic twins, recombination models systematically underestimated out-of-frame TCR alpha sharing, but the models matched the sharing seen between unrelated individuals. Fewer insertions were carried by abundant cord blood beta clonotypes, a similar but weaker trend appeared in young adult naive repertoires, and no such trend appeared in memory repertoires. A weaker excess of twin sharing was found in beta out-of-frame sequences because the signal-to-noise ratio was lowered by fewer shared sequences.

These data were also filed under a second study, of yellow fever vaccine responses in identical twins. According to the second study: The authors reported that the T cell response to vaccination in identical twins appeared partly convergent and partly personalized. In identical twins, the study followed T cell clones that responded to the vaccine with precision.

Rearrangement joined TRBV7-2 to TRBJ2-3, and 8 junctional nucleotides match TRBD2. The sample comprised PBMCs. The sequence came from a woman aged 18-29 years in good health. The CDR3 is CASRSGGYTDTQYF. The nucleotides read TGTGCCAGCAGAAGCGGGGGTTACACAGATACGCAGTATTTT.